The source of this T cell receptor beta chain is a study of identical twins. Study results and caveats: The models gave estimates that fell short of the out-of-frame TCR alpha sharing seen in monozygotic twins. Twins' excess sharing was less marked for out-of-frame beta sequences.

Healthy Caucasians alone served as donors. Trimming removed 0 bases from V and 10 bases from J, with 16 bases in between. In germline, CDR1 is DFQATT, CDR2 SNEGSKA (reference sequence). CDR3 length equals 14 residues. A note on this clonotype: Its specificity is not known.

TCRdb re-analysed the 5' RACE reads in MiXCR, keeping a single row per CDR3 protein. The sample holds 1.5 million to 2 million distinct CDR3 sequences; about 32% are singletons and the top ten take 0.25% to 0.3%. The chain employs TRBV20-1 and TRBJ2-1, with TRBD2 as a possible D gene (6 bases). The sequenced material came from cord blood. This receptor was obtained from a newborn girl in good health. The CDR3 is CSARDFGSSYEQFF. In nucleotides, the CDR3 is TGCAGTGCTAGAGATTTCGGGAGCTCCTACGAGCAGTTCTTC.